This TCR beta chain was observed in a study of OX40 agonist ivuxolimab in advanced cancers. Study overall: The study gave patients intravenous ivuxolimab at 0.01 to 10 mg/kg every 2 weeks.

The junction had 12 bases not matched to a gene; V was cut back by 0 bases and J by 4 bases. The germline V gene has CDR1 SGHRS and CDR2 YFSETQ. The CDR3 covers 17 residues. The data were produced by immunoSEQ multiplex PCR, yet TCRdb's version contains in-frame clones alone and is incomplete. The sample includes tens of thousands of clones, approximately 87% seen only once; the top ten take about 1.5%. The chain carries TRBV5-1 and TRBJ1-1, with 7 bases fitting TRBD1. The receptor's source is an adult with an advanced solid tumor such as melanoma, head and neck, liver or kidney cancer. Sequenced material: CD4+ or CD8+ T cells sorted from blood, taken in a trial of the OX40 agonist ivuxolimab. The CDR3 sequence is CASSLGSAGRGLTEAFF. The CDR3 region has the DNA TGCGCCAGCAGCTTGGGCTCCGCGGGTAGGGGGCTCACTGAAGCTTTCTTT. Drawing the rest from reference TRBV5-1 and TRBJ1-1, the complete variable domain is KAGVTQTPRYLIKTRGQQVTLSCSPISGHRSVSWYQQTPGQGLQFLFEYFSETQRNKGNFPGRFSGRQFSNSRSEMNVSTLELGDSALYLCASSLGSAGRGLTEAFFGQGTRLTVV.